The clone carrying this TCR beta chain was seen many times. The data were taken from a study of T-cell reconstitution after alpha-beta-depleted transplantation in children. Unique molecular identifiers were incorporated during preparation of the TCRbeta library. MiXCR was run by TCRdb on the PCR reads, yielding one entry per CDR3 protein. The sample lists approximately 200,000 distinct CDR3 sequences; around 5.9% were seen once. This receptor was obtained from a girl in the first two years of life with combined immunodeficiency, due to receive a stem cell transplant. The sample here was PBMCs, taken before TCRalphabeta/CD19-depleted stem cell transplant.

In DNA form, the CDR3 reads TGTGCCAGCAGTTCAGGTCGGGAGGTAGGCTACGAGCAGTACTTC. This sequence encodes CASSSGREVGYEQYF. The rearrangement joins TRBV28 to TRBJ2-7; 7 positions match TRBD2. Looked up from germline, CDR1 is MDHEN and CDR2 is SYDVKM. The V and J ends lost 4 bases and 3 bases, in that order; junction bases with no gene match: 9. This CDR3 has 15 residues.